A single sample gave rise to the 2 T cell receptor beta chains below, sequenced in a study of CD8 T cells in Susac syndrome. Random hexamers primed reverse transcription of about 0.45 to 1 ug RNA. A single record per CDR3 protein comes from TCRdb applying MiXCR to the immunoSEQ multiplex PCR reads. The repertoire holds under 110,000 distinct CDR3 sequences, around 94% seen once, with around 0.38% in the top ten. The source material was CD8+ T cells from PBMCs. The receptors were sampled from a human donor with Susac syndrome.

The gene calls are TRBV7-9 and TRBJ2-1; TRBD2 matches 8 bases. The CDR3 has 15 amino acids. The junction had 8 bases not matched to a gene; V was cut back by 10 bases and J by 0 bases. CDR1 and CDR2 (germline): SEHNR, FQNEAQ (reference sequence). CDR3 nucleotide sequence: TGTGCCACCGTACCGGGGGGGAGCTCCTACAATGAGCAGTTCTTC. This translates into CATVPGGSSYNEQFF.

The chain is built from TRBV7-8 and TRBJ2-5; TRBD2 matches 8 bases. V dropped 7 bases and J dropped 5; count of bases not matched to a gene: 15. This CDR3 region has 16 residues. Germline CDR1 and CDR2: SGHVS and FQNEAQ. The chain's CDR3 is CASITGLVTPRETQYF. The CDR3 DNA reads TGTGCCAGCATAACGGGACTAGTCACTCCGCGGGAGACCCAGTACTTC.